This entry is about one T cell receptor beta chain. Base qualities are not provided; no much larger clone lies one nucleotide away. The data belong to a study of graft-versus-host responses after intestinal transplantation (TCRdb year 2021). At the level of the whole study: Multivisceral, liver-intestinal, or isolated intestinal transplants were received by the recipients. Anti-thymocyte globulin induction was given to all recipients, followed by maintenance tacrolimus and steroids for around three years. After intestinal transplantation, graft-versus-host and host-versus-graft alloreactive T cell clones in the graft, circulation and bone marrow were tracked using bulk TCR-beta CDR3 sequencing. Alloreactive clones were identified by sequencing pre-transplant mixed lymphocyte reaction products and comparing these products with unstimulated pre-transplant donor and recipient T cells. The cohort enrolled about two dozen intestinal transplant recipients including one retransplant, and a few patients lacking pretransplant specimens were excluded. Donor T cell macrochimerism was defined as a peak of at least 4% donor T cells among recipient peripheral blood mononuclear cells. Rather than being sequenced by the commercial service, samples from a few later patients were sequenced in-house on an Illumina MiSeq and processed with MiXCR. On the study overall, not on this receptor specifically: The conclusions were limited by the relatively low number and heterogeneity of the intestinal transplant patients. In the allografts of patients with donor T cell macrochimerism, GvH to HvG T cell clonal ratios were high. GvH clones were detected in recipient bone marrow, and some of these GvH clones were observed earlier in ileal mucosa or blood, consistent with an intestinal mucosal origin. Early after transplant, peak levels of circulating GvH clones were associated with declines in HvG clones.

The time point tag for this specimen amounts to: cells obtained before transplantation from donor or recipient. In mixed lymphocyte reactions, 200,000 CFSE-labeled pre-transplant responders were plated with 200,000 irradiated violet-dye-labeled stimulators and cultured for around six days. Proliferating CD3+CD4+CFSE-low and CD3+CD8+CFSE-low responder cells were FACS-sorted on a BD Influx sorter after the mixed lymphocyte reaction. The library was built by means of the immunoSEQ multiplex PCR assay. For most patients, genomic DNA was isolated with the Qiagen DNeasy Blood and Tissue Kit and sent frozen to Adaptive Biotechnologies for TCR sequencing. Adaptive Biotechnologies carried out high-throughput TCR-beta CDR3 sequencing of genomic DNA for most patients. The authors' pipeline ran thus. TCR sequencing data were retrieved from Adaptive's ImmunoSEQ software for about 17 patients, whereas a few other patients were processed with MiXCR and VDJtools. CD4 versus CD8 sorting errors were corrected by removing sequences found in both subsets at a frequency ratio below 5:1. CDR3 nucleotide sequences shared between donor and recipient were removed because the origin of such sequences could not be assigned. To be classed as alloreactive, a clone needed at least 2-fold expansion over unstimulated cells and a minimum CFSE-low frequency of 0.002% (template counts) or 0.001% (read counts). Clones detected in sequenced pre-transplant spleen, lymph node, or MLR CFSE-low populations of the donor or recipient were defined as mappable. The cumulative frequency of alloreactive clones was calculated as a percentage of all sequences, weighted by copy number. Imported from immuneACCESS, the table was reduced by TCRdb to in-frame sequences with V and J called. These copies leave out some clones; in studies compared against another copy, an unresolved V gene accounts for under half, and the cause of the remainder is not known. That table supplies the V and J calls and clone size; D and trimming were determined from the DNA. In all, the sample holds 20,000 to 25,000 clones, and about 41% of those were seen once. 1.3% to 1.5% of the sample is in the top ten clones.

CDR1 and CDR2, per the germline V gene (reference sequence), are PRHDT and FYEKMQ. V is cut by 2 bases and J by 6 bases, and the space between the germline ends is 10 bases. The CDR3 runs 13 residues from the cysteine to the phenylalanine. Only CDR3 DNA is held: 39 bases, read in frame from base 1. This receptor chain uses TRBV13 and TRBJ1-2; a tentative D call is TRBD1 (6 bases match). The input for sequencing was alloreactive CD8+ T cells from a mixed lymphocyte reaction culture, taken before transplantation. The cell subset or site label, read with the paper, signifies: CFSE-low proliferating T cells sorted from roughly 6-day pre-transplant mixed lymphocyte reaction (GvH or HvG direction). The receptor's source is a human patient who was an organ donor for intestinal transplantation. The CDR3 loop reads CASSLRGADGYTF. The nucleotide sequence reads as follows: TGTGCCAGCAGCTTACGGGGGGCGGATGGCTACACCTTC.